Here is one T cell receptor (beta chain) with its context. The target antigen is unknown. The repertoire was sequenced with immunoSEQ multiplex PCR; TCRdb's copy has only in-frame clones and lacks some. The sample has roughly 70,000 clones; roughly 87% are singletons. This record comes from a study of T cell responses to AZD1222 COVID-19 vaccine. General study results and limits: Unmutated regions of variants are reportedly targeted by nearly half of spike-specific TCRs. Just a handful of AZD1222 recipients tested seropositive at baseline. Repertoires were collected only later (after the peak T cell response had occurred). Increases in Spike-specific TCR breadth and depth were seen after two AZD1222 doses.

Trimming took off 4 bases at V and 0 bases at J, with 14 bases between the two ends. The CDR3 contains 16 residues. CDR1 MNHGY and CDR2 SAAAGT come from the germline V gene. Material: peripheral blood, obtained on day 0 of AZD1222 vaccination. This clonotype was sampled from an adult in good health. The V call is TRBV6-8, the J call TRBJ2-3; D possibly corresponds to TRBD1 (6 bases). The CDR3 DNA reads as TGTGCCAGCAGTTTACCGGGACACCAAAGCACAGATACGCAGTATTTT. It translates to CASSLPGHQSTDTQYF.